This entry features one TCR beta chain sequence. Assay: immunoSEQ multiplex PCR; the TCRdb copy retains only in-frame clones and omits some. The table records about 160,000 clones, 90% to 95% of them present only once. The entry originates in a study of control samples from healthy donors and cancer patients. The germline V and J ends were trimmed by 4 bases and 2 bases, with 11 bases remaining between them. Germline CDR1 reads MGHRA; CDR2 reads YSYEKL. This CDR3 spans 15 amino acids. V usage is TRBV4-1 and J usage is TRBJ2-2, with D possibly TRBD2 on 5 matching bases. The specimen was blood. This sequence was found in a woman in her sixties in good health. This chain's CDR3 is CASSLRGQNTGELFF. CDR3 DNA sequence: TGCGCCAGCAGCCTACGGGGTCAAAACACCGGGGAGCTGTTTTTT.